This is a list of T cell receptor beta chains from one sample in a study of CD8 T cells in Susac syndrome. TCRdb re-derived calls from the immunoSEQ multiplex PCR reads in MiXCR, one entry per CDR3 protein. The table lists fewer than 150,000 distinct CDR3 sequences, roughly 89% of them singletons. The sample consisted of CD8+ T cells from PBMCs. The receptors here all came from a human donor with multiple sclerosis. The CDR3 runs from the conserved cysteine through the conserved F or W. D genes are given only for firm matches. Rows give clone size only sometimes, using once, few, many, or a class for an expanded clone.

V gene,clone size,J gene,D gene,CDR3 DNA,CDR3 protein
TRBV29-1,NA,TRBJ2-7,NA,TGCAGCACCAGGACGGGGACCTACGAGCAGTACTTC,CSTRTGTYEQYF
TRBV9,NA,TRBJ2-1,NA,TGTGCCAGCGGCGGGGACTTCTCCTACAATGAGCAGTTCTTC,CASGGDFSYNEQFF
TRBV5-6,NA,TRBJ1-5,TRBD1,TGTGCCAGCAGCTTCGAGGGGGCCCAGCCCCAGCATTTT,CASSFEGAQPQHF
TRBV7-9,NA,TRBJ1-1,NA,TGTGCCAGCAGCTTTGGACCCACTGAAGCTTTCTTT,CASSFGPTEAFF
TRBV30,NA,TRBJ1-2,NA,TGTGCCTGGAGGGGTCCGGACTATGGCTACACCTTC,CAWRGPDYGYTF
TRBV28,NA,TRBJ1-5,NA,TGTGCCAGCACCTTGGAGGAGGGGAGCAATCAGCCCCAGCATTTT,CASTLEEGSNQPQHF
TRBV29-1,NA,TRBJ1-2,NA,TGCAGCGTTGTAGACCAGCGTCTAAACTATGGCTACACCTTC,CSVVDQRLNYGYTF
TRBV27,few,TRBJ2-7,TRBD2,TGTGCCAGCTACCCAAGTGGACTAGCGTCATTCTACGAGCAGTACTTC,CASYPSGLASFYEQYF
TRBV29-1,once,TRBJ1-1,NA,TGCAGCGTCAAGGGGTTGGATGAAGCTTTCTTT,CSVKGLDEAFF
TRBV5-1,NA,TRBJ2-2,TRBD2,TGCGCCAGCAGCAATCATAGCGGGAGAGCCGGGGAGCTGTTTTTT,CASSNHSGRAGELFF
TRBV7-9,NA,TRBJ2-7,NA,TGTGCCAGCAGCTCGTCCATGGGCGAGCAGTACTTC,CASSSSMGEQYF
TRBV25-1,NA,TRBJ2-3,NA,TGTGCCAGCAGCGGATCAGATACGCAGTATTTT,CASSGSDTQYF
TRBV29-1,NA,TRBJ1-2,NA,TGCAGCGTTGAAGATGAGAGGACAGCCTATGGCTACACCTTC,CSVEDERTAYGYTF
TRBV9,NA,TRBJ2-1,NA,TGTGCCAGCACCAACAGGGAGGCGGGGTACAATGAGCAGTTCTTC,CASTNREAGYNEQFF
TRBV27,NA,TRBJ2-1,NA,TGTGCCAGCAGTTTAAGTCAGGTGGGGGCGGGATATAACAATGAGCAGTTCTTC,CASSLSQVGAGYNNEQFF
TRBV12-3/TRBV12-4,NA,TRBJ2-3,NA,TGTGCCAGCAGTTTTCCGGGAGCCAGAGTTACGCAGTATTTT,CASSFPGARVTQYF
TRBV6-1,few,TRBJ2-7,NA,TGTGCCAGCAGTGAGGAAGGACGGTCCCTGAACGAGCAGTACTTC,CASSEEGRSLNEQYF
TRBV6-2/TRBV6-3,NA,TRBJ2-2,NA,TGTGCCAGCAGTCCTAAGAGCACCGGGGAGCTGTTTTTT,CASSPKSTGELFF